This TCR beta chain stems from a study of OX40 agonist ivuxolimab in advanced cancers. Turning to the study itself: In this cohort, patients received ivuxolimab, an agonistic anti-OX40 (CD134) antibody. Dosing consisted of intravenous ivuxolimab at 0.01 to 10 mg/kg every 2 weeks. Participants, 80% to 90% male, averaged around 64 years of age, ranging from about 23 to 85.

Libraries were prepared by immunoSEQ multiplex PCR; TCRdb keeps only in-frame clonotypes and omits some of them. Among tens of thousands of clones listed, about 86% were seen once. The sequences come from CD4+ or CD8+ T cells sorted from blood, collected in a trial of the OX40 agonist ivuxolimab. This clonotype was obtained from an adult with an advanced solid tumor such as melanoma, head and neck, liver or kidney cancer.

CDR3 in DNA: TGTGCCAGCCAACTAGGACAGGACCGGGGGCAGTTCTTC. It specifies CASQLGQDRGQFF. V gene TRBV11-2 combines with J gene TRBJ2-1, with 7 bases identical to TRBD1. Germline V gene data show CDR1 as SGHAT and CDR2 as FQNNGV. J lost 12 bases, V lost 8 bases, and 13 bases had no gene match. The CDR3 loop spans 13 amino acids.